Below, 28 T cell receptor beta chains from the same sample are listed, as sequenced in a study of regulatory T cells in long-lasting Graves disease. The time point denotes: newly diagnosed GD, antithyroid drugs for less than 3 months. There was RNA extracted from PBMCs, and the TCR library was made from it. Arm-PCR of CDR3 regions and iRepertoire HTBI primers were the basis on which TCR beta libraries were built. A single record per CDR3 protein comes from TCRdb applying MiXCR to the multiplex PCR reads. This sample has 350,000 to 450,000 distinct CDR3 sequences, with 15% found just once. The same specimen was also included in a second study, on T cells in Graves' hyperthyroidism and ophthalmopathy.

The sample in question was peripheral blood mononuclear cells (PBMCs), obtained at new diagnosis, from a patient treated with antithyroid drugs. Receptor source: a woman aged 40 to 49 with Graves disease.

This clonotype has just a few counts. V is TRBV28 and J is TRBJ2-1; D perhaps matches TRBD2 (5 bases). Deletions cut 10 bases from V and 6 bases from J, with 25 bases between. The CDR3 spans 16 residues. Per germline, CDR1 MDHEN and CDR2 SYDVKM. The CDR3 is CATLGRKPPPINEQFF. CDR3 DNA sequence: TGTGCCACCCTGGGGAGAAAGCCACCCCCGATCAATGAGCAGTTCTTC.

Ten or more counts support this clonotype. V is TRBV6-1 and J is TRBJ1-2; 10 bases are a match to TRBD1. The V and J ends lost 5 bases and 4 bases, in that order; junction bases with no gene match: 4. This CDR3 has 14 amino acids. Germline V lookup: CDR1 MNHNS, CDR2 SASEGT. The CDR3 loop reads CASSRTGGAYGYTF. The CDR3 DNA is TGTGCCAGCAGTCGGACAGGGGGAGCCTATGGCTACACCTTC.

There are many counts of this clonotype. The chain has TRBV28 and TRBJ2-1; 9 bases map to TRBD2. Germline V gene lookup returns CDR1 MDHEN and CDR2 SYDVKM. J lost 5 bases, V lost 6 bases, and 5 bases had no gene match. This CDR3 is built from 14 residues. CDR3: CASSNSGGNNEQFF. CDR3 DNA: TGTGCCAGCAGCAACAGCGGGGGGAACAATGAGCAGTTCTTC.

This clonotype has a count of ten or more. The V and J genes are TRBV6-8 and TRBJ1-5; 7 nucleotides agree with TRBD1. Germline CDR1 and CDR2: MNHGY and SAAAGT. Germline trimming cut 3 bases from V and 2 bases from J; bases unmatched to any gene: 16. The CDR3 runs 19 residues. The CDR3 spells CASSYVRPGTEMGNQPQHF. The CDR3 DNA reads as TGTGCCAGCAGTTATGTAAGGCCCGGGACAGAGATGGGCAATCAGCCCCAGCATTTT.

The chain joins TRBV20-1 to TRBJ1-1, with unresolved D. CDR1 and CDR2 from the germline V gene are DFQATT and SNEGSKA (reference sequence). With 6 bases removed from V and 5 bases from J, the gap between germline ends came to 7 bases. The CDR3 is 10 amino acids. In DNA, the CDR3 is TGCAGTGCCGAAGGGACTGAAGCTTTCTTT. It specifies CSAEGTEAFF.

This clonotype was seen many times. The chain is built from TRBV5-1 and TRBJ1-2, with D possibly TRBD1 on 5 matching bases. The V gene's germline CDR1 is SGHRS and CDR2 YFSETQ. This CDR3 is built from 18 residues. Trimming removed 0 bases at V and 0 bases at J, with 18 bases between. The CDR3 sequence is CASSLGQGGGYTNYGYTF. As DNA, the CDR3 is TGCGCCAGCAGCTTGGGCCAGGGAGGTGGTTACACTAACTATGGCTACACCTTC.

This clonotype was counted many times. This CDR3 is CASSPNSGLGEETQYF. The CDR3 DNA reads TGTGCCAGCAGTCCGAATTCGGGCCTGGGGGAGGAGACCCAGTACTTC. The rearrangement links TRBV7-2 to TRBJ2-5, with D possibly called TRBD1 or TRBD2 (5 bases each). Trimming stripped 6 bases from V and 5 bases from J, with 22 bases between. The CDR3 extends over 16 amino acids. Germline V gives CDR1 SGHTA, CDR2 FQGNSA. The full variable domain, with the rest looked up from reference TRBV7-2 and TRBJ2-5, is GAGVSQSPSNKVTEKGKDVELRCDPISGHTALYWYRQSLGQGLEFLIYFQGNSAPDKSGLPSDRFSAERTGGSVSTLTIQRTQQEDSAVYLCASSPNSGLGEETQYFGPGTRLLVL.

In its sample, this clonotype was seen many times. DNA for the CDR3: TGTGCCAGCAGTGAAGCGAGGGCGAGAATGGAGACCCAGTACTTC. Translation gives CASSEARARMETQYF. The chain links TRBV6-1 to TRBJ2-5; a possible D gene is TRBD2 (5 bases). CDR3 length equals 15 residues. Deletions cut 0 bases from V and 5 bases from J, with 13 bases between. CDR1 and CDR2 from the germline V gene are MNHNS and SASEGT.

This clonotype was found a few times. V is TRBV27 and J is TRBJ1-3; no firm D call. Trimming removed 5 bases from V and 4 bases from J, with 9 bases in between. Germline V gene sequence: CDR1 MNHEY, CDR2 SMNVEV (reference sequence). The CDR3 has 13 residues. The CDR3 DNA reads TGTGCCAGCAGTCTTCGGACGGGAAACACCATATATTTT. This gives the protein CASSLRTGNTIYF.

In this sample, this clonotype turned up a few times. This chain uses TRBV9 with TRBJ2-5, with D perhaps TRBD1 (5 bases). Germline values: CDR1 SGDLS, CDR2 YYNGEE. This CDR3 has 16 residues. Trimming took 0 bases from V and 0 from J, leaving 12 bases between them. In nucleotides, the CDR3 is TGTGCCAGCAGCGTAGCTGGGGCAGCATACCAAGAGACCCAGTACTTC. Protein sequence: CASSVAGAAYQETQYF.

This rearrangement joins TRBV19 to TRBJ1-2, with D maybe TRBD1 (6 bases). V was shortened by 3 bases and J by 3 bases, with 17 bases between the two germline ends. The CDR3 has 16 residues. Per the germline V gene, CDR1 is LNHDA and CDR2 is SQIVND (reference sequence). Here the CDR3 reads CASSMLGRGLDYGYTF. The CDR3 DNA reads as TGTGCCAGTAGTATGTTGGGCAGGGGTTTGGACTATGGCTACACCTTC.

The V call is TRBV4-2, the J call TRBJ1-4; D uncertain. The ends were cut back, 0 bases at V and 5 bases at J, with 4 bases in the middle. The CDR3 is 13 amino acids. Germline CDR1 LGHNA, CDR2 YNFKEQ. The CDR3 nucleotides are TGTGCCAGCAGCCAAGATCTGAATGAAAAACTGTTTTTT. It codes for CASSQDLNEKLFF.

The J gene is TRBJ2-3, the V gene TRBV20-1; 14 nucleotides line up with TRBD2. The CDR3 sequence is 16 residues long. CDR1 and CDR2 (germline): DFQATT, SNEGSKA (reference sequence). J was trimmed by 4 bases and V by 2 bases; bases with no gene match: 5. DNA of the CDR3: TGCAGTGCTAGACAGGGACTAGCGGGAGCAGCAGATACGCAGTATTTT. It yields the protein CSARQGLAGAADTQYF.

This clonotype was seen more than once but under ten times. The rearrangement uses TRBV28 and TRBJ2-7, with 7 bases matching TRBD2. CDR1 is MDHEN and CDR2 is SYDVKM in the germline V gene. The V segment lost 2 bases and the J segment 6 bases; nucleotides outside the gene matches: 7. The CDR3 has 14 residues. The CDR3 DNA sequence: TGTGCCAGCAGTTTAGGTGGGAGGGCCTCCGAGCAGTACTTC. This translates into CASSLGGRASEQYF.

The chain employs TRBV7-9 and TRBJ2-3; D unclear. This CDR3 contains 15 residues. The V gene lost 5 bases and the J gene lost 2 bases, with 14 bases spanning the gap. Looked up from germline, CDR1 is SEHNR and CDR2 is FQNEAQ (reference sequence). The CDR3 loop is CASSPVRENTDTQYF. Here the CDR3 DNA reads TGTGCCAGCAGCCCGGTTCGTGAGAACACAGATACGCAGTATTTT.

This clonotype appeared many times. CDR3 residues: CASSVTSGADNEQFF. The CDR3 coding sequence is TGTGCCAGCAGTGTAACTAGCGGGGCGGACAATGAGCAGTTCTTC. This rearrangement joins TRBV2 to TRBJ2-1; 10 bases match TRBD2. Germline CDR1 SNHLY, CDR2 FYNNEI. The CDR3 contains 15 residues. Unmatched junction bases numbered 5, after V lost 4 bases and J lost 5 bases.

V usage is TRBV3-1 and J usage is TRBJ2-1; perhaps TRBD2 as D (6 bases). CDR1 and CDR2 (germline): LGHDT, YNNKEL (reference sequence). This CDR3 has 18 amino acids. V was pared by 4 bases and J by 2 bases, with 21 bases between. CDR3 residues: CASSPRWTNGNTYNEQFF. For the CDR3, the DNA is TGTGCCAGCAGCCCAAGATGGACTAACGGCAATACCTACAATGAGCAGTTCTTC.

The rearrangement joins TRBV4-3 to TRBJ1-2; the match to TRBD1 covers 9 bases. CDR1 and CDR2 from the germline V gene are LGHNA and YSLEER. With V trimmed by 5 bases and J by 13 bases, 14 bases remained unmatched. The CDR3 is 14 amino acids. CDR3 residues: CASSSSPGTGSSTF. The CDR3 DNA follows: TGCGCCAGCAGCTCCAGTCCCGGGACAGGGTCCTCCACCTTC.

This clonotype was seen a few times. V and J are TRBV20-1 and TRBJ2-5; 12 nucleotides line up with TRBD2. V was clipped by 3 bases and J by 2 bases; unmatched bases: 7. CDR1 is DFQATT and CDR2 is SNEGSKA in the germline V gene (reference sequence). This CDR3 is built from 16 residues. CDR3: CSARLAGGPGQETQYF. The CDR3 DNA follows: TGCAGTGCTAGGCTAGCGGGAGGGCCGGGTCAAGAGACCCAGTACTTC.

The table lists this clonotype with a few counts. V gene TRBV20-1 combines with J gene TRBJ2-1, with 12 nucleotides matching TRBD2. This CDR3 is 15 amino acids long. The germline CDR1 and CDR2 sequences are DFQATT and SNEGSKA (reference sequence). With V trimmed by 7 bases and J by 3 bases, 7 bases remained unmatched. The CDR3 is CSGTGLAGHYNEQFF. CDR3 DNA: TGCAGTGGTACGGGACTAGCGGGCCACTACAATGAGCAGTTCTTC.

This clonotype was seen many times. The CDR3, as DNA: TGTGCCAGCAGCCCGAGGGACGCTTCGGGACTAGCGGGAGGCGCCTACGAGCAGTACTTC. Amino acids: CASSPRDASGLAGGAYEQYF. The J gene is TRBJ2-7, the V gene TRBV7-9; 15 positions match TRBD2. The germline gives CDR1 SEHNR, CDR2 FQNEAQ (reference sequence). CDR3 length: 20 amino acids. Trimming removed 5 bases from V and 2 bases from J; junction bases left unmatched: 16.

This clonotype appeared a few times. The chain has TRBV9 and TRBJ2-3, with D possibly matching TRBD2 (5 bases). Germline CDR1 and CDR2: SGDLS and YYNGEE. V dropped 2 bases and J dropped 4 bases, with 17 bases sitting between them. The length of the CDR3 is 16 residues. The CDR3 spells CASSVYSWGEADTQYF. The CDR3 DNA reads as TGTGCCAGCAGCGTGTATAGCTGGGGAGAAGCAGATACGCAGTATTTT. Using reference TRBV9 and TRBJ2-3 for the parts outside the CDR3, the full variable domain is DSGVTQTPKHLITATGQRVTLRCSPRSGDLSVYWYQQSLDQGLQFLIQYYNGEERAKGNILERFSAQQFPDLHSELNLSSLELGDSALYFCASSVYSWGEADTQYFGPGTRLTVL.

This clonotype showed up many times. The gene calls are TRBV20-1 and TRBJ2-4; D tentatively reads TRBD1 or TRBD2 (5 bases each). V dropped 0 bases and J dropped 0 bases, with 30 bases sitting between them. The V gene's germline CDR1 is DFQATT and CDR2 SNEGSKA (reference sequence). This CDR3 has 22 residues. The CDR3 coding sequence is TGCAGTGCTAGAGATCCGATCCACGGGCCCGGGGCGGAGTACCTAGCCAAAAACATTCAGTACTTC. It codes for CSARDPIHGPGAEYLAKNIQYF.

In its sample, this clonotype was seen many times. This rearrangement joins TRBV27 to TRBJ1-1, with D possibly being TRBD1 (6 bases). In germline, CDR1 is MNHEY, CDR2 SMNVEV (reference sequence). The V end was cut by 7 bases, the J end by 7 bases, with 13 bases between. This CDR3 spans 12 amino acids. The CDR3: CASKPTGHEAFF. The CDR3 DNA reads TGTGCCAGCAAGCCAACAGGGCATGAAGCTTTCTTT.

This clonotype has at least ten counts. This chain uses TRBV28 with TRBJ2-7; D may be TRBD1 or TRBD2 (6 bases each). Germline loops: CDR1 MDHEN, CDR2 SYDVKM. With 6 bases removed from V and 3 bases from J, the gap between germline ends came to 18 bases. This CDR3 is 15 amino acids long. The CDR3 DNA sequence: TGTGCCAGCAGCACTATGGGGGGCAGCGGCTACGAGCAGTACTTC. Translating it yields CASSTMGGSGYEQYF.

This clonotype was seen repeatedly, ten times or more. V usage is TRBV3-1 and J usage is TRBJ2-2; 10 positions agree with TRBD1. Germline V CDR1 and CDR2: LGHDT, YNNKEL (reference sequence). CDR3 length: 18 residues. Losses at the gene ends were 3 bases for V and 2 bases for J; bases not matched to a gene: 9. This CDR3 is CASSHQPDRGRNTGELFF. In nucleotides, the CDR3 is TGTGCCAGCAGCCACCAACCCGACAGGGGGCGAAACACCGGGGAGCTGTTTTTT.

This clonotype has ten or more counts. The V and J genes are TRBV30 and TRBJ2-5, with 14 bases lining up with TRBD2. V shed 5 bases and J 0 bases; nucleotides not matched to a gene: 8. CDR3 length: 17 residues. Looked up from germline, CDR1 is GTSNPN and CDR2 is SVGIG (reference sequence). CDR3 sequence reads: CAWGTSGGLRYQETQYF. Written as DNA, the CDR3 is TGTGCCTGGGGGACTAGCGGGGGATTGCGGTACCAAGAGACCCAGTACTTC.

This clonotype was counted between two and nine times. V is TRBV24-1 and J is TRBJ2-1; D unclear. The V gene lost 5 bases and the J gene lost 4 bases, with 14 bases spanning the gap. The CDR3 is made up of 15 amino acids. CDR1 is KGHDR and CDR2 is SFDVKD in the germline V gene. In DNA, the CDR3 is TGTGCCACCAGTGCGTCCCGGTATCCTTACAATGAGCAGTTCTTC. Encoded protein: CATSASRYPYNEQFF.